The rows below give T cell receptor beta chains drawn from one sample of a study of technical replicates of blood from a few donors. Profiled with immunoSEQ multiplex PCR; TCRdb holds only in-frame clones, not every one. The sample carries 50,000 to 70,000 clones, approximately 86% recorded once. Sequenced input: PBMCs. The receptors stem from a human donor in good health. Some clones in this sample may be carry-over from other donors' samples. CDR3s include the opening cysteine and the closing phenylalanine or tryptophan. The D gene is left open where the match is weak. Some rows have no size entry. The others give once, few or many, or a class for an expanded clone.

j_call d_call v_call clone_size cdr3_aa cdr3_nt
TRBJ2-1 . TRBV7-3 . CASSFGWGSSSNEQFF TGTGCCAGCAGCTTTGGGTGGGGCTCATCCTCCAATGAGCAGTTCTTC
TRBJ2-1 TRBD2 TRBV4-3 . CASSQELASGISHEQFF TGCGCCAGCAGCCAAGAACTAGCTAGCGGGATCAGCCATGAGCAGTTCTTC
TRBJ2-1 TRBD2 TRBV14 once CASSQVRGLAGGEQFF TGTGCCAGCAGCCAAGTACGGGGACTAGCGGGAGGCGAGCAGTTCTTC
TRBJ1-4 . TRBV6-5 . CASSYSWRNLGKLFF TGTGCCAGCAGTTACTCCTGGAGGAATTTGGGAAAACTGTTTTTT
TRBJ1-1 . TRBV19 many CASINKGRSEAFF TGTGCCAGTATTAATAAGGGGCGTTCTGAAGCTTTCTTT
TRBJ2-2 . TRBV6-4 . CAHSAGGHTGELFF TGTGCCCACTCTGCCGGCGGGCACACCGGGGAGCTGTTTTTT
TRBJ1-6 . TRBV7-6 . CASSLGIRGALNSPLHF TGTGCCAGCAGCTTAGGTATCCGGGGGGCGCTAAATTCACCCCTCCACTTT
TRBJ1-3 TRBD1 TRBV7-2 . CASSPGTDSGNTIYF TGTGCCAGCAGCCCTGGGACAGATTCTGGAAACACCATATATTTT
TRBJ2-2 . TRBV9 . CASSGQNTGELFF TGTGCCAGCAGCGGACAGAACACCGGGGAGCTGTTTTTT
TRBJ1-2 TRBD1 TRBV6-1 . CASQTRTGHGYTF TGTGCCAGCCAAACCAGGACAGGGCATGGCTACACCTTC
TRBJ1-3 TRBD1 TRBV6-1 . CAGQGTAENTIYF TGTGCCGGGCAGGGGACAGCGGAAAACACCATATATTTT
TRBJ2-5 TRBD1 TRBV7-9 . CASSLGGPGGQGQETQYF TGTGCCAGCAGCTTAGGGGGCCCCGGGGGACAGGGCCAAGAGACCCAGTACTTC
TRBJ2-5 TRBD2 TRBV5-1 . CASSSGTSGGQETQYF TGCGCCAGCAGCTCTGGGACTAGCGGGGGCCAAGAGACCCAGTACTTC
TRBJ2-3 . TRBV25-1 . CASNSEGTDTQYF TGTGCCAGCAACTCGGAGGGCACAGATACGCAGTATTTT
TRBJ2-7 . TRBV2 . CASSESTSYEQYF TGTGCCAGCAGTGAAAGTACTTCCTACGAGCAGTACTTC
TRBJ2-7 TRBD1 TRBV7-9 once CASSHGQEPYEQYF TGTGCCAGCAGCCACGGACAGGAACCCTACGAGCAGTACTTC
TRBJ1-1 . TRBV7-2 few CASSLDRNTEAFF TGTGCCAGCAGCTTAGACAGAAACACTGAAGCTTTCTTT
TRBJ2-1 TRBD2 TRBV7-9 . CASSERGVSYNEQFF TGTGCCAGCTCGGAGCGGGGGGTCTCCTACAATGAGCAGTTCTTC
TRBJ2-5 . TRBV9 . CASSREGETQYF TGTGCCAGCAGCAGAGAGGGAGAGACCCAGTACTTC
TRBJ2-3 TRBD2 TRBV4-2 . CASSQNFAGGQEDTQYF TGTGCCAGCAGCCAGAATTTCGCGGGGGGGCAGGAAGATACGCAGTATTTT
TRBJ2-7 TRBD1 TRBV11-2 . CASSRDRGLEQYF TGTGCCAGCAGCAGAGACAGGGGGCTCGAGCAGTACTTC
TRBJ1-6 . TRBV4-1 . CASRSGNSPLHF TGCGCCAGCCGATCCGGGAACTCACCCCTCCACTTT
TRBJ2-7 . TRBV13 . CASSSREDSYEQYF TGTGCCAGCAGCTCCCGCGAAGACTCCTACGAGCAGTACTTC
TRBJ2-7 TRBD1 TRBV7-2 . CASARWDRETYEQYF TGTGCCAGCGCCAGGTGGGACAGGGAGACGTACGAGCAGTACTTC
TRBJ2-1 . TRBV16 . CASSQSLADAEYNEQFF TGTGCCAGCAGCCAATCATTAGCGGATGCGGAATACAATGAGCAGTTCTTC
TRBJ2-6 . TRBV7-2 . CASSLVARISGANVLTF TGTGCCAGCAGCTTAGTAGCCCGAATCTCTGGGGCCAACGTCCTGACTTTC
TRBJ1-1 . TRBV7-9 . CASSFRAGLNTEAFF TGTGCCAGCAGCTTCCGGGCAGGGCTGAACACTGAAGCTTTCTTT
TRBJ2-7 TRBD2 TRBV4-3 . CASSRLAGGPYEQYF TGCGCCAGCAGCAGGCTAGCGGGGGGGCCCTACGAGCAGTACTTC
TRBJ1-1 TRBD1 TRBV7-2 . CASSLVRGQGLAEAFF TGTGCCAGCAGCTTAGTTCGGGGACAGGGGTTAGCTGAAGCTTTCTTT
TRBJ2-2 TRBD2 TRBV7-6 . CASSLRGGADGELFF TGTGCCAGCAGCTTACGCGGGGGGGCTGACGGGGAGCTGTTTTTT
TRBJ2-1 . TRBV7-2 . CASSSSSYNEQFF TGTGCCAGCAGCTCTAGCTCCTACAATGAGCAGTTCTTC
TRBJ1-2 . TRBV27 few CASGNRVYGYTF TGTGCCAGCGGAAACAGGGTTTATGGCTACACCTTC
TRBJ2-2 TRBD1 TRBV18 . CASSQDRGQTGELFF TGTGCCAGCTCACAAGACAGGGGTCAGACCGGGGAGCTGTTTTTT
TRBJ2-5 TRBD1 TRBV7-9 . CASSLQGQGQETQYF TGTGCCAGCAGCCTTCAGGGACAGGGGCAAGAGACCCAGTACTTC
TRBJ2-7 TRBD2 TRBV18 . CASSRLAGPYEQYF TGTGCCAGCTCACGACTAGCGGGTCCCTACGAGCAGTACTTC
TRBJ1-3 . TRBV6-7 few CASRLAGNTIYF TGTGCCAGCAGACTGGCTGGAAACACCATATATTTT
TRBJ1-1 TRBD1 TRBV4-3 . CASSQGTGGGRGTEAFF TGCGCCAGCAGCCAGGGGACAGGGGGCGGGCGGGGGACTGAAGCTTTCTTT
TRBJ2-3 TRBD2 TRBV29-1 . CSVEDHRGRGTDTQYF TGCAGCGTTGAAGATCATCGCGGGAGAGGGACAGATACGCAGTATTTT